This is a list of T cell receptor beta chains from one sample in a study of T cell repertoires in cytomegalovirus infection. TCRdb fed the reads into MiXCR, producing one record per CDR3 protein. Of some 440,000 distinct CDR3 sequences detected, under 40% appear once; the ten largest clones hold 12% to 15%. The material sequenced was PBMCs. These receptors came from a human donor in good health (CMV status not recorded). Some clones in this sample may be carry-over from other donors' samples. Both conserved end residues are trimmed from each CDR3. Size values are once, few and many counts, or a class for expanded clones, and some rows have none.

v_call clone_size cdr3_aa
TRBV4-1 - ASSQDGRQETQY
TRBV11-2 - ASSLNRYREETQY
TRBV7-2 many ASSLTGLRAGNEQF
TRBV7-2 many ASRRGGGSGNTIY
TRBV5-1 - ASSSIPTENNEQF
TRBV7-2 - ASSYTGTTNTGELF
TRBV6-6 - ASSYFLDTGELF
TRBV7-2 many ASSLVGLNAGYT
TRBV12-3/TRBV12-4 few ASSRPTGGYNSPLH
TRBV7-7 many ASSLGRGRKDEKLF
TRBV28 few ASSPIPTGGNYGYT
TRBV12-3/TRBV12-4 many ASSLAGVSSYNEQF
TRBV24-1 - ATSDFRDRMDTQY
TRBV7-2 many ASSSGLAGFNEQF
TRBV28 many ASSLLEDSDFYEQY
TRBV24-1 - ATRLVGGTDTQY
TRBV7-2 many ASSPGGVNNSPLH
TRBV28 few ASSFTGGLGNQPQH
TRBV6-5 few ASSYSGGLNTEAF
TRBV20-1 - SSRDQQGQNSPLH
TRBV7-9 many ASMRGSNEQF
TRBV7-2 many ASSSRGGSGNTIY
TRBV7-9 many ASSLFLAGGSDEQF
TRBV19 - ASMAGAATNEKLF
TRBV7-2 - ASSFLGGYTEAF
TRBV4-1 - ASSYPGTSTNYGYT
TRBV11-2 - ASSSEGRLTEQF